Below, one T cell receptor beta chain is given with its context. The antigen is unknown. Germline V CDR1 and CDR2: MDHEN, SYDVKM. The CDR3 is 14 residues long. The V end lost 5 bases, the J end lost 1 base, and 10 bases lay between the germline ends. This specimen belongs to a study of T cells after yellow fever vaccination. Study-wide context: Fractions of limited cellularity were prepared by means of SMART-Seq v4 Ultra Low Input. Study conclusions and caveats: The secondary response was weaker, and its peak arrived faster, on day 5 versus 15. The study re-detected most primary-vaccination clones after the booster (approximately 97% CD4, almost 90% CD8). Researchers noted that a small share of clonotypes showed up in both CD4 and CD8 compartments.

TCRdb processed the 5' RACE reads anew with MiXCR; each CDR3 protein has one entry. In the table there are some 300,000 distinct CDR3 sequences, 7.5% to 9.5% of which are singletons. The sample in question was CD4+ T cells sorted from PBMCs, obtained 5 days after the yellow fever booster vaccination. The receptor's source is a man aged 18 to 29 who received the YFV17D yellow fever vaccine. This sequence joins TRBV28 and TRBJ2-3, with unresolved D. The CDR3 region is CASSQPTGTDTQYF. In DNA form, the CDR3 reads TGTGCCAGCAGTCAACCGACGGGCACAGATACGCAGTATTTT.